This entry lists 19 T cell receptor beta chains sequenced from one sample in a study of blood T cells in healthy people across ages. For the second PCR, which ran for about 6 to 11 cycles, a sample-barcoded 5' primer and a J-beta primer mix were used. MiXCR, applied by TCRdb to the 5' RACE reads, yields one record per CDR3 protein. The table has 1.5 million to 2 million distinct CDR3 sequences, about 50% seen once. Material for sequencing was blood. These receptors all stem from a woman between 35 and 50 years old in good health.

The rearrangement uses TRBV29-1 and TRBJ2-5; weak D call: TRBD2 (6 bases). Germline CDR1 is SQVTM and CDR2 is ANQGSEA. Deletions cut 5 bases from V and 4 bases from J, with 11 bases between. This CDR3 comprises 12 residues. CDR3 loop: CSVYGTLETQYF. The DNA for the CDR3 is TGCAGCGTTTACGGGACTCTAGAGACCCAGTACTTC.

The chain links TRBV4-1 to TRBJ1-1; 8 nucleotides agree with TRBD1. CDR1 MGHRA and CDR2 YSYEKL come from the germline V gene. Germline trimming cut 4 bases from V and 4 bases from J; bases unmatched to any gene: 8. This CDR3 spans 15 amino acids. CDR3 bases: TGCGCCAGCAGCCCGAATACCGGACAGGGCACTGAAGCTTTCTTT. This gives the protein CASSPNTGQGTEAFF.

The chain employs TRBV20-1 and TRBJ2-4; possibly TRBD2 for D (6 bases). TRBJ2-7 explains the end of the DNA better; the J call may be wrong. This CDR3 has 15 amino acids. Looked up from germline, CDR1 is DFQATT and CDR2 is SNEGSKA (reference sequence). DNA for the CDR3: TGCAGTGCTAGAGATTCAGGAGGGCCAGCTAACGAGCAGTACTTC. It encodes CSARDSGGPANEQYF.

The rearrangement uses TRBV12-3 or TRBV12-4 and TRBJ2-5, with TRBD1 identical over 9 bases. This CDR3 has 15 residues. V dropped 9 bases and J dropped 11; count of bases not matched to a gene: 19. CDR3 sequence reads: CARYLGTGFPQEQYF. Here the CDR3 DNA reads TGTGCCAGATACCTAGGGACAGGGTTTCCCCAAGAGCAGTACTTC.

This chain joins TRBV7-9 and TRBJ2-3; perhaps TRBD1 as D (6 bases). Germline V gene lookup returns CDR1 SEHNR and CDR2 FQNEAQ (reference sequence). Trimming took off 0 bases at V and 2 bases at J, with 12 bases between the two ends. There are 16 residues in the CDR3. CDR3 loop: CASSLAAQGITDTQYF. CDR3 DNA sequence: TGTGCCAGCAGCTTAGCGGCTCAGGGGATCACAGATACGCAGTATTTT. Full variable domain (remainder filled in from reference TRBV7-9 and TRBJ2-3): DTGVSQNPRHKITKRGQNVTFRCDPISEHNRLYWYRQTLGQGPEFLTYFQNEAQLEKSRLLSDRFSAERPKGSFSTLEIQRTEQGDSAMYLCASSLAAQGITDTQYFGPGTRLTVL.

The rearrangement joins TRBV7-2 to TRBJ1-5; the match to TRBD1 covers 7 bases. The germline V gene has CDR1 SGHTA and CDR2 FQGNSA. The length of the CDR3 is 15 residues. V lost 5 bases and J lost 5; bases outside the gene matches: 9. The CDR3 reads CASSPFWTGDQPQHF. CDR3 coding DNA: TGTGCCAGCAGCCCCTTTTGGACAGGAGATCAGCCCCAGCATTTT.

J is TRBJ1-1 and V is TRBV29-1; D is ambiguous. Germline CDR1 and CDR2: SQVTM and ANQGSEA. The CDR3 length is 13 residues. V was shortened by 7 bases and J by 5 bases, with 17 bases between the two germline ends. CDR3 loop: CSALGAGKTEAFF. CDR3 in DNA: TGCAGCGCATTAGGAGCGGGCAAAACTGAAGCTTTCTTT. Drawing the rest from reference TRBV29-1 and TRBJ1-1, the complete variable domain is SAVISQKPSRDICQRGTSLTIQCQVDSQVTMMFWYRQQPGQSLTLIATANQGSEATYESGFVIDKFPISRPNLTFSTLTVSNMSPEDSSIYLCSALGAGKTEAFFGQGTRLTVV.

The V gene is TRBV29-1, the J gene TRBJ1-2; D uncertain. From germline, CDR1 is SQVTM and CDR2 ANQGSEA. Trimming cost V 3 bases and J 0 bases, with 5 bases left between them. This CDR3 has 12 residues. In DNA, the CDR3 is TGCAGCGTTGATACCCCTAACTATGGCTACACCTTC. This translates into CSVDTPNYGYTF.

The chain uses TRBV5-1 and TRBJ1-2; weak D call: TRBD1 (6 bases). The ends were cut back, 6 bases at V and 2 bases at J, with 17 bases in the middle. Germline V gene lookup returns CDR1 SGHRS and CDR2 YFSETQ. The CDR3 covers 15 residues. For the CDR3, the DNA is TGCGCCAGCAAGGAGGGGGTGATGGCCAACTATGGCTACACCTTC. It codes for CASKEGVMANYGYTF.

This clonotype has only a few counts. The gene calls are TRBV6-5 and TRBJ2-3; 9 positions agree with TRBD1. V was clipped by 8 bases and J by 1 base; unmatched bases: 1. The CDR3 consists of 13 residues. From germline, CDR1 is MNHEY and CDR2 SVGAGI. The CDR3 coding sequence is TGTGCCAGCTGGGACAGGGGCACAGATACGCAGTATTTT. Residues: CASWDRGTDTQYF.

J is TRBJ2-5 and V is TRBV6-2 or TRBV6-3, with a tentative D call TRBD2 (6 bases). The CDR3 sequence is 13 residues long. V was pared by 8 bases and J by 5 bases, with 15 bases between. Germline values: CDR1 MNHEY, CDR2 SVGEGT. The CDR3 is CASRTGVWETQYF. The CDR3 nucleotides are TGTGCCAGCCGTACGGGGGTTTGGGAGACCCAGTACTTC.

This clonotype was seen once. The genes are TRBV10-3 and TRBJ1-1; possible D gene TRBD1, 6 bases. The CDR3 is made up of 17 amino acids. Germline V gene lookup returns CDR1 ENHRY and CDR2 SYGVKD. The V and J ends lost 6 bases and 5 bases respectively, with 25 bases between them. The CDR3 DNA reads TGTGCCATCAGCCAGTTGAGACAGCGCAGTAGGGGGACTGAAGCTTTCTTT. The encoded protein is CAISQLRQRSRGTEAFF.

The genes are TRBV18 and TRBJ1-4; 10 positions agree with TRBD1. With 5 bases clipped from V and 8 bases from J, the junction kept 5 bases outside the gene matches. This CDR3 is built from 14 residues. Germline V lookup: CDR1 KGHSH, CDR2 LQKENI. The CDR3 DNA sequence: TGTGCCAGCTCATCTGACAGGGGGCGAGAAAAACTGTTTTTT. Amino acids: CASSSDRGREKLFF.

This chain links TRBV7-2 with TRBJ2-3, with D hard to call. Trimming pared 5 bases from V and 7 bases from J, leaving 22 bases between. The length of the CDR3 is 16 residues. Germline V lookup: CDR1 SGHTA, CDR2 FQGNSA. The CDR3 DNA reads TGTGCCAGCAGCCCCTCCTCTAACGCCCCCGCCCATACGCAGTATTTT. It encodes CASSPSSNAPAHTQYF.

The sample holds a few counts of this clonotype. The chain has TRBV4-3 and TRBJ1-2; weak D call: TRBD1 (5 bases). The CDR3 has 18 amino acids. Trimming removed 1 base from V and 4 bases from J, with 22 bases in between. Germline V lookup: CDR1 LGHNA, CDR2 YSLEER. For the CDR3, the DNA is TGCGCCAGCAGCCAAGGAATATTCTCGGAGGGGCTCCCCTATGGCTACACCTTC. It is translated as CASSQGIFSEGLPYGYTF.

The gene calls are TRBV25-1 and TRBJ2-5, with 10 bases lining up with TRBD1. The end of the DNA aligns better with TRBJ2-7, so the J call may be wrong. This CDR3 spans 15 amino acids. Per the germline V gene, CDR1 is MGHDK and CDR2 is SYGVNS. In DNA form, the CDR3 reads TGTGCCAGCAGTGAATGGGCGGGACAGGGGAACGAGCAGTACTTC. Translating gives CASSEWAGQGNEQYF.

The genes are TRBV6-2 or TRBV6-3 and TRBJ2-7, with TRBD1 matching over 11 bases. CDR1 MNHEY and CDR2 SVGEGT come from the germline V gene. With V trimmed by 2 bases and J by 5 bases, 5 bases remained unmatched. The CDR3 totals 15 residues. The CDR3, as DNA: TGTGCCAGCAGTTACGGTTGGGACAGGGGGAACGAGCAGTACTTC. Translated: CASSYGWDRGNEQYF.

The rearrangement uses TRBV2 and TRBJ1-2; possibly TRBD1 for D (6 bases). Germline V lookup: CDR1 SNHLY, CDR2 FYNNEI. Trimming shortened V by 3 bases and J by 3 bases, and 11 bases separated the two germline ends. The CDR3 runs to 14 residues. The CDR3 sequence: CASSDGGLYYGYTF. Written as DNA, the CDR3 is TGTGCCAGCAGTGACGGGGGGCTTTACTATGGCTACACCTTC.

The chain recombines TRBV28 with TRBJ1-1; D unresolved. The V gene lost 11 bases and the J gene lost 1 base, with 17 bases spanning the gap. Germline lookup yields CDR1 MDHEN and CDR2 SYDVKM. CDR3 length: 14 residues. CDR3 sequence: CACSLSSGNTEAFF. The CDR3 region has the DNA TGTGCCTGCTCATTATCGAGCGGGAACACTGAAGCTTTCTTT.